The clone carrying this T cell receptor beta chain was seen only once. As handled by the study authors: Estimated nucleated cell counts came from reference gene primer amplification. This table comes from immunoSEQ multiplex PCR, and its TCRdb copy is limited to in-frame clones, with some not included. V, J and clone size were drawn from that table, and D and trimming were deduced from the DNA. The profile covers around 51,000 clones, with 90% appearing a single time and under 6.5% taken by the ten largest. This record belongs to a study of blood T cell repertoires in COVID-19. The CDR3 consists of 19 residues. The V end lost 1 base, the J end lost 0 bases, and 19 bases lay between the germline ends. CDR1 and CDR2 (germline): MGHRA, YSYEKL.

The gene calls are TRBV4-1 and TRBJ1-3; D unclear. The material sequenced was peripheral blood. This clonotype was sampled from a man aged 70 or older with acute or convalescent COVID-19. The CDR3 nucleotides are TGCGCCAGCAGCCAAGTTGTGACGGGGTTAGTACTCTCTGGAAACACCATATATTTT. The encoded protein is CASSQVVTGLVLSGNTIYF.